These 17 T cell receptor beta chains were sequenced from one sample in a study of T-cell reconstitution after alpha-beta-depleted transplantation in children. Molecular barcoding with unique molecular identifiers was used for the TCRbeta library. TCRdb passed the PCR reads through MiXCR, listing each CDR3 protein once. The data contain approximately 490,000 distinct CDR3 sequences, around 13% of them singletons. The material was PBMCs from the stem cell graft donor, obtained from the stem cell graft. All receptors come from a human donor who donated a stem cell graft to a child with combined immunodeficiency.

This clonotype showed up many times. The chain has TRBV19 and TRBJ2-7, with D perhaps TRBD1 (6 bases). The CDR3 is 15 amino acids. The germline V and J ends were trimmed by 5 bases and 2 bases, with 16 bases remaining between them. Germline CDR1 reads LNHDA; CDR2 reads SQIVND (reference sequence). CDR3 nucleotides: TGTGCCAGTAGTTTCGGGACACCAGGAACCTACGAGCAGTACTTC. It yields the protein CASSFGTPGTYEQYF.

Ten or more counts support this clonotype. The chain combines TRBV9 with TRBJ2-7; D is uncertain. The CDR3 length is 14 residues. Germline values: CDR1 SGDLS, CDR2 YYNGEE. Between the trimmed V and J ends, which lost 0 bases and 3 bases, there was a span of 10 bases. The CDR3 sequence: CASSVALRDYEQYF. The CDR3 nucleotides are TGTGCCAGCAGCGTAGCTTTACGTGACTACGAGCAGTACTTC.

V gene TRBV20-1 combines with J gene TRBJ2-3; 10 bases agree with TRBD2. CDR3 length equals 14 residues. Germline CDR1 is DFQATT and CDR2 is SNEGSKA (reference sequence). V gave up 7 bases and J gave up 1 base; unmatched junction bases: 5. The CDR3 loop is CSVLLAGGTDTQYF. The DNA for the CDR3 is TGCAGTGTCCTGCTAGCGGGAGGCACAGATACGCAGTATTTT.

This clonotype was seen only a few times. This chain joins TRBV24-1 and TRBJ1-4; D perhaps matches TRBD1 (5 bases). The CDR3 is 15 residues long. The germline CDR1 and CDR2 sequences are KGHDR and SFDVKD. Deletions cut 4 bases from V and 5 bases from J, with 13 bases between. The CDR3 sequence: CATSDVRDPNEKLFF. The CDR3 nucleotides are TGTGCCACCAGTGACGTCCGGGACCCAAATGAAAAACTGTTTTTT.

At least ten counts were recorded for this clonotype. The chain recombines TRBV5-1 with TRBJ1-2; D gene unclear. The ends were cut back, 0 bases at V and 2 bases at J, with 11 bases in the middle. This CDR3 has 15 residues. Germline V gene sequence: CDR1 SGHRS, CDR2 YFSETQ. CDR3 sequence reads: CASSLEPDVNYGYTF. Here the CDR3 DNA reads TGCGCCAGCAGCTTGGAACCAGACGTAAACTATGGCTACACCTTC. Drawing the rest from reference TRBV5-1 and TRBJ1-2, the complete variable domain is KAGVTQTPRYLIKTRGQQVTLSCSPISGHRSVSWYQQTPGQGLQFLFEYFSETQRNKGNFPGRFSGRQFSNSRSEMNVSTLELGDSALYLCASSLEPDVNYGYTFGSGTRLTVV.

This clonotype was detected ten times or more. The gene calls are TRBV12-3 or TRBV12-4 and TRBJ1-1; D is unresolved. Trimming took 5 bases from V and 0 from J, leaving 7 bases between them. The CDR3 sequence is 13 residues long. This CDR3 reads CASSGNMNTEAFF. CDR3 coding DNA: TGTGCCAGCAGTGGAAACATGAACACTGAAGCTTTCTTT.

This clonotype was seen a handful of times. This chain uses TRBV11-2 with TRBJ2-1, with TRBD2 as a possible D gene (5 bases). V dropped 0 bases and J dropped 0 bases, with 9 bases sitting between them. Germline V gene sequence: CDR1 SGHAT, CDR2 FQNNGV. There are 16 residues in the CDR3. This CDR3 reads CASSLDTGSSYNEQFF. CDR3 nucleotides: TGTGCCAGCAGCTTAGATACGGGAAGCTCCTACAATGAGCAGTTCTTC.

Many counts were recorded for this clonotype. CDR3 DNA: TGCGCCAGCAGCCAAGGGAGTGTAGCGGGAGTGGGCTACGAGCAGTACTTC. Amino acid sequence: CASSQGSVAGVGYEQYF. The chain combines TRBV4-3 with TRBJ2-7; TRBD2 matches 9 bases. The V segment lost 1 base and the J segment 3 bases; nucleotides outside the gene matches: 10. Germline-derived CDR1 and CDR2 are LGHNA and YSLEER. This CDR3 has 17 amino acids.

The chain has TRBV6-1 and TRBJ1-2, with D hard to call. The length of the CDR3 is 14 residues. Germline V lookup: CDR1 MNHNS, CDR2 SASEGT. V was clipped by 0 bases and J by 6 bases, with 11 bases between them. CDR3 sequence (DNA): TGTGCCAGCAGTGAAGCGATAGGGTCTGATGGCTACACCTTC. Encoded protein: CASSEAIGSDGYTF.

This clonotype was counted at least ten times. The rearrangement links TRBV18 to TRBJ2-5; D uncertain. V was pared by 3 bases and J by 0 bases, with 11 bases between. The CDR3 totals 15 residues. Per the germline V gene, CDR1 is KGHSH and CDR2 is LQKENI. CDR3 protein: CASSPQTTYQETQYF. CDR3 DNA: TGTGCCAGCTCACCTCAGACCACGTACCAAGAGACCCAGTACTTC.

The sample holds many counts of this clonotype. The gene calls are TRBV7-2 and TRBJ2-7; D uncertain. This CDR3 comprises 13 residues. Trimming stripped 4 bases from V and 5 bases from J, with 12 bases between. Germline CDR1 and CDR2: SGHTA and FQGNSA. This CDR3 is CASSYLDGNEQYF. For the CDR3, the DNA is TGTGCCAGCAGCTACCTGGACGGTAACGAGCAGTACTTC.

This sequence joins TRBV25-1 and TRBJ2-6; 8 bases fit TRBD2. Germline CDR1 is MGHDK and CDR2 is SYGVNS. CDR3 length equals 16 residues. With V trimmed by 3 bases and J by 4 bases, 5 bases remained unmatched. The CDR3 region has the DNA TGTGCCAGCAGTGATGCGGGGGGTTCCGGGGCCAACGTCCTGACTTTC. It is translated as CASSDAGGSGANVLTF.

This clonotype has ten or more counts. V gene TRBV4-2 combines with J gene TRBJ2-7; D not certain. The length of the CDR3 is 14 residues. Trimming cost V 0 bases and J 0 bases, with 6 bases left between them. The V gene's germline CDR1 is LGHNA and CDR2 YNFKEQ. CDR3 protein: CASSQEAGSYEQYF. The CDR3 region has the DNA TGTGCCAGCAGCCAAGAAGCAGGCTCCTACGAGCAGTACTTC.

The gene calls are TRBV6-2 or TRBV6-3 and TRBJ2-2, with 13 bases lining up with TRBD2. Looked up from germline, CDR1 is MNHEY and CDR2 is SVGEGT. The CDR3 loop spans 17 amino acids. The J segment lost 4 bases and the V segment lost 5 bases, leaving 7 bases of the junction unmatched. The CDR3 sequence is CASSRGLAGAVTGELFF. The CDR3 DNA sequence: TGTGCCAGCAGTCGAGGACTAGCGGGGGCCGTCACCGGGGAGCTGTTTTTT.

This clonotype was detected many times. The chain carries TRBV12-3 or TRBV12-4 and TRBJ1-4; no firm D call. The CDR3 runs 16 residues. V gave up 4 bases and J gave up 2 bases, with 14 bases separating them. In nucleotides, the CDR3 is TGTGCCAGCAGTTCCGGGGTTGGTGGGACTAATGAAAAACTGTTTTTT. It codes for CASSSGVGGTNEKLFF.

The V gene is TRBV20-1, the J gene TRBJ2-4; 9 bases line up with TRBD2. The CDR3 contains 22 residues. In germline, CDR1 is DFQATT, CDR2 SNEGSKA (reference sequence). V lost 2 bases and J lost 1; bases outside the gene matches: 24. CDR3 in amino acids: CSARMGQGSSGSLDPAKNIQYF. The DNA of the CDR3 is TGCAGTGCTAGAATGGGGCAGGGGAGTAGCGGGAGTTTGGATCCGGCCAAAAACATTCAGTACTTC.

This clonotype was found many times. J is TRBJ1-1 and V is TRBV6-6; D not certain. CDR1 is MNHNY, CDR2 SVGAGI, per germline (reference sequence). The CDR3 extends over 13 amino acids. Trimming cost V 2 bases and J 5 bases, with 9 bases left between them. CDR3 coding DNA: TGTGCCAGCAGTTACAGGGAGGGAACTGAAGCTTTCTTT. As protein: CASSYREGTEAFF.